The 3 T cell receptor beta chains in this list originate from one sample, sequenced in a study of cytomegalovirus exposure and HLA in healthy donors. Researchers ran the PCR with 60 Vbeta and 13 Jbeta primers. TCRdb's copy holds only in-frame clones and misses some; the assay was immunoSEQ multiplex PCR. Counted here are about 160,000 clones, roughly 80% occurring once; the ten biggest clones make up 1.3%. The sequencing sample was made of PBMCs. The receptor set was obtained from a man aged 50-59 years in good health and CMV-seropositive.

This clone was observed a handful of times. V usage is TRBV5-6 and J usage is TRBJ1-1; perhaps TRBD1 as D (5 bases). V dropped 5 bases and J dropped 1 base, with 21 bases sitting between them. CDR3 length: 17 amino acids. CDR1 is SGHDT, CDR2 YYEEEE, per germline. The CDR3 loop reads CASRLAGLGGTNTEAFF. Written as DNA, the CDR3 is TGTGCCAGCAGACTTGCGGGTCTGGGAGGGACGAACACTGAAGCTTTCTTT.

This chain links TRBV2 with TRBJ2-1; D may be TRBD2 (7 bases). The CDR3 runs to 14 residues. Germline CDR1 reads SNHLY; CDR2 reads FYNNEI. The V and J ends lost 6 bases and 6 bases respectively, with 15 bases between them. CDR3 amino acids: CASSPLRGPNEQFF. CDR3 sequence (DNA): TGTGCCAGCAGCCCCTTGCGGGGGCCCAATGAGCAGTTCTTC.

The V gene is TRBV7-9, the J gene TRBJ2-5, with a possible D match to TRBD1 (6 bases). The ends were cut back, 6 bases at V and 3 bases at J, with 11 bases in the middle. CDR3 size: 13 residues. Germline assignment: CDR1 SEHNR and CDR2 FQNEAQ (reference sequence). The DNA of the CDR3 is TGTGCCAGCAGTTACAGGGTTGAAGAGACCCAGTACTTC. Translation: CASSYRVEETQYF. Using reference TRBV7-9 and TRBJ2-5 for the parts outside the CDR3, the full variable domain is DTGVSQNPRHKITKRGQNVTFRCDPISEHNRLYWYRQTLGQGPEFLTYFQNEAQLEKSRLLSDRFSAERPKGSFSTLEIQRTEQGDSAMYLCASSYRVEETQYFGPGTRLLVL.